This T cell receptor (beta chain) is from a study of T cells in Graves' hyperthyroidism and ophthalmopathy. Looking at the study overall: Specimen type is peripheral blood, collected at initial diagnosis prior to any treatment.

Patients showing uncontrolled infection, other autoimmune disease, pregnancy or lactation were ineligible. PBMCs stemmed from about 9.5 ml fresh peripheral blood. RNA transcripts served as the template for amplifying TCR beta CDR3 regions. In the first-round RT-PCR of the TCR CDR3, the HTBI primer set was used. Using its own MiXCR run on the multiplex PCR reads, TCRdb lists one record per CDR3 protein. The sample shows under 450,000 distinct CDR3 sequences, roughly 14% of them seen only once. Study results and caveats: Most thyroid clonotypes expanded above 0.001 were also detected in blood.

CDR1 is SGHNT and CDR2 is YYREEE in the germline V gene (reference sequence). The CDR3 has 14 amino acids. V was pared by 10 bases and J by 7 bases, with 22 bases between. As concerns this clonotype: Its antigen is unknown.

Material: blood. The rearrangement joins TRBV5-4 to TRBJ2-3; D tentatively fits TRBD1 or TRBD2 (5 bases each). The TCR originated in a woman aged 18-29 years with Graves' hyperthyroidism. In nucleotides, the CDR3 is TGTGCCCTTACTTGGTTCGGGGCGGACCATACGCAGTATTTT. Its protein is CALTWFGADHTQYF.